This entry is about one T cell receptor (beta chain). Antigen specificity is unknown. The donors were in the roughly 130-subject validation cohort; that cohort was separate from the roughly 700-subject first cohort. This sample was taken from a study of cytomegalovirus exposure and HLA in healthy donors. Whole-study context: The 90 to 150 validation repertoires were produced on the same platform as the 650 or so repertoires of the first cohort. This was reported in a later analysis.

This table comes from immunoSEQ multiplex PCR, and its TCRdb copy is limited to in-frame clones, with some not included. This sample yields 45,000 to 55,000 clones, of which 88% are seen a single time; approximately 6.4% belongs to the top ten. Whole-study results and caveats: CMV antigen specificity of a few CMV-associated chains was confirmed in vitro. Later, an analysis found that TCR clusters from the first cohort tended to co-occur in the roughly 110 validation repertoires.

The germline V gene encodes CDR1 KGHSH and CDR2 LQKENI. The CDR3 length is 14 residues. The V and J ends lost 4 bases and 6 bases respectively, with 15 bases between them. The chain combines TRBV18 with TRBJ1-1; D ambiguous. The sequence came from a woman under 40 in good health and CMV-seronegative. Sequencing input: PBMCs. The DNA for the CDR3 is TGTGCCAGCTCACGATATGAGGGAGTGCCTGAAGCTTTCTTT. This sequence encodes CASSRYEGVPEAFF. Full variable domain (outside the CDR3, taken from reference TRBV18 and TRBJ1-1): NAGVMQNPRHLVRRRGQEARLRCSPMKGHSHVYWYRQLPEEGLKFMVYLQKENIIDESGMPKERFSAEFPKEGPSILRIQQVVRGDSAAYFCASSRYEGVPEAFFGQGTRLTVV.